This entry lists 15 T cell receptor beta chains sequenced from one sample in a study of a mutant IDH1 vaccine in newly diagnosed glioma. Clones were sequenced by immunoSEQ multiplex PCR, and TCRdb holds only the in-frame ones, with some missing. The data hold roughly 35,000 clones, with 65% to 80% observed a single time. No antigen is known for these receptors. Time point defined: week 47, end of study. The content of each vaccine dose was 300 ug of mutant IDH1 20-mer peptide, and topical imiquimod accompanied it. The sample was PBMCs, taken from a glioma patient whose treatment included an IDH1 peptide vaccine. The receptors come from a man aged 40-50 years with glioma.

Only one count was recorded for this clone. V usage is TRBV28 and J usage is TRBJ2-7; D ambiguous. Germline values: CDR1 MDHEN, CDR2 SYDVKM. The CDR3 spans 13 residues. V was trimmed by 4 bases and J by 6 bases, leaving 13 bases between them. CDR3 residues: CASSYSSGSEQYF. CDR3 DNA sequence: TGTGCCAGCAGTTACTCGTCCGGGTCCGAGCAGTACTTC.

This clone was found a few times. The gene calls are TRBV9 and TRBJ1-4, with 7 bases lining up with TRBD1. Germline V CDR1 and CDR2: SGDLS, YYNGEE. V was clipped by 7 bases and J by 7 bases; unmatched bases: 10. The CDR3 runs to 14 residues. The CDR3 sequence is CASGQDGPVEKLFF. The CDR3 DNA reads TGTGCCAGCGGACAGGACGGACCAGTTGAAAAACTGTTTTTT.

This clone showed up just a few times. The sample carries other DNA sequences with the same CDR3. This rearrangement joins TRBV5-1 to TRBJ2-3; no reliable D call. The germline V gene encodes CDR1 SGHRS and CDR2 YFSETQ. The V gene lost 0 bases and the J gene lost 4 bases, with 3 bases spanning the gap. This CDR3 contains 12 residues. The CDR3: CASSLAADTQYF. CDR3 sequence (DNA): TGCGCCAGCAGCTTGGCCGCAGATACGCAGTATTTT.

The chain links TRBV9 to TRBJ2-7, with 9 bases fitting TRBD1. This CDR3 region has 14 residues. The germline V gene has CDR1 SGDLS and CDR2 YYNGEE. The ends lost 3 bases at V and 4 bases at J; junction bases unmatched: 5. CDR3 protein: CASSDGTGMYEQYV. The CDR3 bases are TGTGCCAGCAGCGACGGGACAGGGATGTACGAGCAGTACGTC.

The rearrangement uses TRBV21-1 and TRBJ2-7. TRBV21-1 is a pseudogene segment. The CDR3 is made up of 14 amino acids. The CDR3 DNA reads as TGTGCCAGCAGCAATGGGGACCCACCCGACGAGCAGTACTTC. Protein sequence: CASSNGDPPDEQYF.

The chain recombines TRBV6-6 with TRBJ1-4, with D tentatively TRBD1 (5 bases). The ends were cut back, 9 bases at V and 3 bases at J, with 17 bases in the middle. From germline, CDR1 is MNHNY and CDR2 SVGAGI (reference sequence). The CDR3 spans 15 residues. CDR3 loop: CASQLSGTANEKLFF. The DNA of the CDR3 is TGTGCCAGTCAACTCTCCGGGACGGCTAATGAAAAACTGTTTTTT.

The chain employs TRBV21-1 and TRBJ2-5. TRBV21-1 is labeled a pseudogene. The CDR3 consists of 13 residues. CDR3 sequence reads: CASSPRPQETQYF. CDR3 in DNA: TGTGCCAGCAGCCCCCGACCCCAAGAGACCCAGTACTTC.

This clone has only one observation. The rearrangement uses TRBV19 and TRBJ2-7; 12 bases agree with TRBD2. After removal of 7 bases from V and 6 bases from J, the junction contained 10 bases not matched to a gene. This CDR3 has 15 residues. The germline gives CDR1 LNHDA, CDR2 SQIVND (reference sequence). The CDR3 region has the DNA TGTGCCAGTACCCGGGGCCTAGCGGGAGGGAGCGAGCAGTACGTC. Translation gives CASTRGLAGGSEQYV.

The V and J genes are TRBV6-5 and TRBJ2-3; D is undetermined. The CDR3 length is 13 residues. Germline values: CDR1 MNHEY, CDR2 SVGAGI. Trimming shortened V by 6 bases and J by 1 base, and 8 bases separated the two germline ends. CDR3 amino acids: CASSWRRTDTQYF. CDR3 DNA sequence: TGTGCCAGCAGCTGGCGCCGCACAGATACGCAGTATTTT.

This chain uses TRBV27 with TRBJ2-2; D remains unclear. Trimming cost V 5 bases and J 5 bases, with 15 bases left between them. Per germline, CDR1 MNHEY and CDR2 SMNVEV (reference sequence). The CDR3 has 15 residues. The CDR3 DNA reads TGTGCCAGCAGTGCTTTTCGGGCGCAAACCGGGGAGCTGTTTTTT. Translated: CASSAFRAQTGELFF.

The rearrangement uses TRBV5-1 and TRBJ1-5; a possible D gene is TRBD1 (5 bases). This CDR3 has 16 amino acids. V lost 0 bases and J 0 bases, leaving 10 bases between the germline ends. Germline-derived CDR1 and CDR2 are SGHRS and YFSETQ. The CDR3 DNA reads TGCGCCAGCAGCTTGGGACTGAGGGGTAGCAATCAGCCCCAGCATTTT. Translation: CASSLGLRGSNQPQHF.

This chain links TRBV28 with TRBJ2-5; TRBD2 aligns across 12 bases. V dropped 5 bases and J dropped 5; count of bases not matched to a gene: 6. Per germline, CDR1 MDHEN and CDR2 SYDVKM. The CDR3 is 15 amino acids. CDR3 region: CASSTGGLAGETQYF. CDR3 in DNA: TGTGCCAGCAGTACCGGGGGACTAGCGGGCGAGACCCAGTACTTC. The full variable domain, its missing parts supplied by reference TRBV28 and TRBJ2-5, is DVKVTQSSRYLVKRTGEKVFLECVQDMDHENMFWYRQDPGLGLRLIYFSYDVKMKEKGDIPEGYSVSREKKERFSLILESASTNQTSMYLCASSTGGLAGETQYFGPGTRLLVL.

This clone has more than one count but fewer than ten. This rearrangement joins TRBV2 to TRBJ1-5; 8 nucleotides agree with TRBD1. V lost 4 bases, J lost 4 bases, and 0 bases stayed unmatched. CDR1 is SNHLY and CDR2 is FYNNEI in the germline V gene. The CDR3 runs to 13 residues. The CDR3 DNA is TGTGCCAGCAGTGGACAGGGGAATCAGCCCCAGCATTTT. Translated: CASSGQGNQPQHF.

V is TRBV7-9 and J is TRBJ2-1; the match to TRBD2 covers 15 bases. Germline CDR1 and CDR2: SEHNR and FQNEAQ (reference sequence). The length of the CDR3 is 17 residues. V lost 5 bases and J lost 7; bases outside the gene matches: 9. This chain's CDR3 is CASSPQGLAGGTNEQFF. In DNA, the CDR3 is TGTGCCAGCAGCCCCCAAGGACTAGCGGGAGGGACGAATGAGCAGTTCTTC.

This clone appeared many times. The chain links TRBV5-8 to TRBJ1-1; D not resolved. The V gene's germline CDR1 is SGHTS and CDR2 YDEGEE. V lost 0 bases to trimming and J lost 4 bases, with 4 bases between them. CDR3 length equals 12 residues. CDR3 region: CASSLVATEAFF. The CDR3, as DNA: TGTGCCAGCAGCTTGGTGGCCACTGAAGCTTTCTTT.